The T cell receptor beta chain under discussion was sequenced for a study of blood T cell repertoires in COVID-19. About the research overall: Sites in the United States, Italy and Spain provided acute and convalescent COVID-19 samples. Sample material is recorded as cDNA or gDNA derived from T cells, B-cell-depleted T cells, or PBMCs.

Original data processing: Nucleated cell number was recorded as an estimate derived from reference gene primer amplification. The table came from immunoSEQ multiplex PCR; TCRdb's copy has only in-frame clones and leaves some out. D and trimming come from the DNA, and the V and J calls and clone size come from that table. This sample has about 120,000 clones, with 71% found just once. This clone occurred a few times. Per the germline V gene, CDR1 is SGHRS and CDR2 is YFSETQ. The length of the CDR3 is 16 residues. V shed 2 bases, J shed 6 bases, and the junction held 8 bases outside the gene matches. The sequenced material came from peripheral blood. The TCR comes from a human donor with acute or convalescent COVID-19. The donor label of this sample is uncertain. The V gene is TRBV5-1, the J gene TRBJ1-6; the match to TRBD1 covers 7 bases. The chain's CDR3 is CASSLSGSGGNSPLHF. CDR3 DNA sequence: TGCGCCAGCAGCTTAAGCGGATCAGGGGGTAATTCACCCCTCCACTTT.